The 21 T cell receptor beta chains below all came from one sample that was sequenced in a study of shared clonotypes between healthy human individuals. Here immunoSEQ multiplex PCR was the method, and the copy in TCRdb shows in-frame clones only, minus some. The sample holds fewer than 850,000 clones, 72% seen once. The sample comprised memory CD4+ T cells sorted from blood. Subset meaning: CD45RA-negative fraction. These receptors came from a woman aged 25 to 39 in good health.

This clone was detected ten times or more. Here the CDR3 DNA reads TGCGCCAGCCGGGGGACAAACTCTGGAAACACCATATATTTT. Amino acid sequence: CASRGTNSGNTIYF. The chain recombines TRBV10-1 with TRBJ1-3; TRBD1 is a possible D gene (6 bases). CDR1 and CDR2 (germline): WNHNN, SYGVQD (reference sequence). With 8 bases removed from V and 0 bases from J, the gap between germline ends came to 11 bases. The CDR3 totals 14 residues.

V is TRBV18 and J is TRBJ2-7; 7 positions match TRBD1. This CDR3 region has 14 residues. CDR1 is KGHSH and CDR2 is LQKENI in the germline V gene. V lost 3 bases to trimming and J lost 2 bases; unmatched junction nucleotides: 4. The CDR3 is CASSPSTGTYEQYF. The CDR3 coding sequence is TGTGCCAGCTCACCTTCGACAGGGACCTACGAGCAGTACTTC.

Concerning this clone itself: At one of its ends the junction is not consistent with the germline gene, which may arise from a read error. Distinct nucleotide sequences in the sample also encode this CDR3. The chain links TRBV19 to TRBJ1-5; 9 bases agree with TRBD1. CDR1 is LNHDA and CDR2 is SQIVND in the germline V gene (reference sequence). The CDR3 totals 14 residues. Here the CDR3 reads CASSLTGGHQPQHF. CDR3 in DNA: TGTGCTAGTAGTTTAACAGGGGGCCATCAGCCCCAGCATTTT.

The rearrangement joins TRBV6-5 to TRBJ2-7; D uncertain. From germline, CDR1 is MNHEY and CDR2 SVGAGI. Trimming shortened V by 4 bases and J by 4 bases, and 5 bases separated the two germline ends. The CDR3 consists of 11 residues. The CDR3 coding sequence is TGTGCCAGCAGTTTCAGATACGAGCAGTACTTC. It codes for CASSFRYEQYF.

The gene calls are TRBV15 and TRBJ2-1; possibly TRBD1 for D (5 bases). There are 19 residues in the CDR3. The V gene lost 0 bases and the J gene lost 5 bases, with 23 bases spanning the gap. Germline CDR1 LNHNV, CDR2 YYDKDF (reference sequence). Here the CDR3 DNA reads TGTGCCACCAGCAGAGATCCCCCAACACCGTGGGGCCAAAACAATGAGCAGTTCTTC. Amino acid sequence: CATSRDPPTPWGQNNEQFF.

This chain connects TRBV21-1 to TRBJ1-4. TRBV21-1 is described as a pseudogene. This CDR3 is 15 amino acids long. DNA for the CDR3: TGTGCCAGCAGCAAAGCAAGGGAGTCTAATGAAAAACTGTTTTTT. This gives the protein CASSKARESNEKLFF.

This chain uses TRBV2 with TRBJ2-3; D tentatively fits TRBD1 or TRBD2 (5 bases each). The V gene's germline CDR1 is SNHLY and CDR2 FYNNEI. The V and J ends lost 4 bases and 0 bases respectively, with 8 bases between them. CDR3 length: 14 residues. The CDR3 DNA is TGTGCCAGCAGTGCTTGGGACAGCACAGATACGCAGTATTTT. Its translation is CASSAWDSTDTQYF.

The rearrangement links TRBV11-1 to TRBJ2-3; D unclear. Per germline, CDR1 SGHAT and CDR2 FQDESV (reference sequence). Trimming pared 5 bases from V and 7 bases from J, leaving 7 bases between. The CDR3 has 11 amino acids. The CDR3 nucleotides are TGTGCCAGCAGCCCTTCCTATACGCAGTATTTT. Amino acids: CASSPSYTQYF.

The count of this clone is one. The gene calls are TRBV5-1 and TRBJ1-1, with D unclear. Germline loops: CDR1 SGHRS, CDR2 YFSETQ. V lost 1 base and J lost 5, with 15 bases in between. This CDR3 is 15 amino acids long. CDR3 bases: TGCGCCAGCAGCTTGAACGGGCAGCGAGGGACTGAAGCTTTCTTT. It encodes CASSLNGQRGTEAFF.

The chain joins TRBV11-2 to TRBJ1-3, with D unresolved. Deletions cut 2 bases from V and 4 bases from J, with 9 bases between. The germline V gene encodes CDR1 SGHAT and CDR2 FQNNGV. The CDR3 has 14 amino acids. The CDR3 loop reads CASSLNDWGNTIYF. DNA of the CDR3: TGTGCCAGCAGCTTAAATGACTGGGGAAACACCATATATTTT.

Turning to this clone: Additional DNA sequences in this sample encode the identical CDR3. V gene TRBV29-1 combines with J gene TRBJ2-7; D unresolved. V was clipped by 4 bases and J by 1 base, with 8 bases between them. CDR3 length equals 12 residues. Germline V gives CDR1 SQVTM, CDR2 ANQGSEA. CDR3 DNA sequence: TGCAGCGTTGTTCTCGATTCCTACGAGCAGTACTTC. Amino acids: CSVVLDSYEQYF.

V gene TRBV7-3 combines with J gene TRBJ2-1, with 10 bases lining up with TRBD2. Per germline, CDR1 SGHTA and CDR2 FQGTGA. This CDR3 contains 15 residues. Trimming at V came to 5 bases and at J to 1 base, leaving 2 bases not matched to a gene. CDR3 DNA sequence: TGTGCCAGCAGCCCACTAGCGGGGTCCTACAATGAGCAGTTCTTC. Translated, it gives CASSPLAGSYNEQFF.

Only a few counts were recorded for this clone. The CDR3 loop is CASSVPTDTQYF. The CDR3 DNA is TGTGCCAGCAGCGTACCTACAGATACGCAGTATTTT. This chain joins TRBV9 and TRBJ2-3; D not resolved. Germline loops: CDR1 SGDLS, CDR2 YYNGEE. The CDR3 runs 12 residues. The V and J ends lost 1 base and 3 bases respectively, with 3 bases between them.

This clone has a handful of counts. Written as DNA, the CDR3 is TGTGCCAGCAGATCCCCACCCAATGAGCAGTTCTTC. Protein product: CASRSPPNEQFF. This sequence joins TRBV28 and TRBJ2-1; D remains ambiguous. The ends were cut back, 6 bases at V and 6 bases at J, with 9 bases in the middle. The CDR3 sequence is 12 residues long. Germline CDR1 is MDHEN and CDR2 is SYDVKM.

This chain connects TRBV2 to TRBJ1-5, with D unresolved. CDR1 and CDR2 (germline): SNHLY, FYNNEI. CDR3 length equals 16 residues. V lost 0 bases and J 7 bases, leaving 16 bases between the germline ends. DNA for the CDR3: TGTGCCAGCAGTGAAGCTTCGGTGGGGATCGGACAGCCCCAGCATTTT. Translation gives CASSEASVGIGQPQHF.

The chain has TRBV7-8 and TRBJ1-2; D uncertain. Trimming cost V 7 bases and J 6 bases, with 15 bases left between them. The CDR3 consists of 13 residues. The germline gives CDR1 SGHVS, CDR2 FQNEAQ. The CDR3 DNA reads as TGTGCCAGCACCCAGGCGCCGACGGATGGCTACACCTTC. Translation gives CASTQAPTDGYTF.

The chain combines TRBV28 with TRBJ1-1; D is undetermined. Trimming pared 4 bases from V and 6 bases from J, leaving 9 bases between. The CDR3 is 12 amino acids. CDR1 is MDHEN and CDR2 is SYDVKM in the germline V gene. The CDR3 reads CASSSVDSEAFF. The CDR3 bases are TGTGCCAGCAGTTCTGTGGACTCTGAAGCTTTCTTT. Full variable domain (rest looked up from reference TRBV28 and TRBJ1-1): DVKVTQSSRYLVKRTGEKVFLECVQDMDHENMFWYRQDPGLGLRLIYFSYDVKMKEKGDIPEGYSVSREKKERFSLILESASTNQTSMYLCASSSVDSEAFFGQGTRLTVV.

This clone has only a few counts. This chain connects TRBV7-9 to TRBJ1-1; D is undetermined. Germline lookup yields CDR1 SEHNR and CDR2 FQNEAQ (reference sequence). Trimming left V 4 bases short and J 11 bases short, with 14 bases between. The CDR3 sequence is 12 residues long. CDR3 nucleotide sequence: TGTGCCAGCAGCTCCCGACTCCTAGAGGCTTTCTTT. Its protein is CASSSRLLEAFF.

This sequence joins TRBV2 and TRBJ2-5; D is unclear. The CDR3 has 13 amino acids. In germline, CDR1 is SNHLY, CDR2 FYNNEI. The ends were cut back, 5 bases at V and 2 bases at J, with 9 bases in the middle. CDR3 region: CASSSYGQETQYF. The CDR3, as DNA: TGTGCCAGCAGTTCATACGGACAAGAGACCCAGTACTTC.

CDR3 sequence reads: CASSFREIAYNEQFF. The CDR3 DNA sequence: TGCGCCAGCAGCTTCCGGGAGATTGCCTACAATGAGCAGTTCTTC. This chain uses TRBV5-1 with TRBJ2-1; TRBD2 is a possible D gene (6 bases). The V end was cut by 2 bases, the J end by 2 bases, with 11 bases between. The V gene's germline CDR1 is SGHRS and CDR2 YFSETQ. CDR3 size: 15 residues.

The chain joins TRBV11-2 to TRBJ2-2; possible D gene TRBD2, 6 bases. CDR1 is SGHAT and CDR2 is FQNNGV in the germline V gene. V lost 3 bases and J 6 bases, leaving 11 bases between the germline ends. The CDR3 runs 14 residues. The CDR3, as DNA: TGTGCCAGCAGCTTGCGGGCGGGACCCGGGGAGCTGTTTTTT. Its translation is CASSLRAGPGELFF.